This TCR beta chain was recorded in a study of blood T cells in healthy people across ages. This clonotype was found a few times. Through a sample-barcoded 5' primer and a J-beta primer mix, a second PCR was run for roughly 6 to 11 cycles. TCRdb re-called the 5' RACE reads through MiXCR, storing one row per CDR3 protein. The sample lists about 780,000 distinct CDR3 sequences, about half occurring once. Per germline, CDR1 SGHTA and CDR2 FQGTGA. V was shortened by 5 bases and J by 6 bases, with 14 bases between the two germline ends. This CDR3 contains 14 residues. The sequence was collected from a man older than 75 in good health. The sample was blood. This chain links TRBV7-3 with TRBJ2-1, with unresolved D. Written as DNA, the CDR3 is TGTGCCAGCAGCCCTTCGACTCCCGGCAATGAGCAGTTCTTC. Its protein is CASSPSTPGNEQFF. Complete variable domain (other parts from reference TRBV7-3 and TRBJ2-1): GAGVSQTPSNKVTEKGKYVELRCDPISGHTALYWYRQSLGQGPEFLIYFQGTGAADDSGLPNDRFFAVRPEGSVSTLKIQRTERGDSAVYLCASSPSTPGNEQFFGPGTRLTVL.